These T cell receptor beta chains were read from a single sample in a study of cytomegalovirus exposure and HLA in healthy donors. Profiled with immunoSEQ multiplex PCR; TCRdb holds only in-frame clones, not every one. The data hold some 50,000 clones, with about two thirds observed a single time. Material for sequencing was PBMCs. These receptors all stem from a woman between 50 and 59 years old in good health and CMV-seropositive. The CDR3 runs from the conserved cysteine through the conserved F or W. Each record gives: J gene, V gene, clone size, D gene, CDR3 DNA, CDR3 protein. A D gene is named only where the DNA matches it firmly. Expanded clones are given a class, and other clones once, few, many or no size at all.

>TRBJ1-4|TRBV7-2|NA|NA
TGTGCCAGCAGCCCGGGACAATATTTTGAAAAACTGTTTTTT
CASSPGQYFEKLFF
>TRBJ1-2|TRBV6-5|few|NA
TGTGCCAGCAGTTACGACGGCCAGGGTCGCGGCTACACCTTC
CASSYDGQGRGYTF
>TRBJ2-2|TRBV6-5|NA|TRBD2
TGTGCCAGCAGGCCTAGCGGGGGGGCTGGGGAGCTGTTTTTT
CASRPSGGAGELFF
>TRBJ2-1|TRBV6-4|NA|TRBD2
TGTGCCAGCAGTGACTCAGCGGGAGTCAATGAGCAGTTCTTC
CASSDSAGVNEQFF
>TRBJ1-2|TRBV7-9|NA|NA
TGTGCCAGCAGCTTAGGAGGAGCGGCTAACTATGGCTACACCTTC
CASSLGGAANYGYTF
>TRBJ1-2|TRBV28|few|NA
TGTGCCAGCAGCTCTTCCTTTGGCTACACCTTC
CASSSSFGYTF
>TRBJ1-1|TRBV7-9|few|NA
TGTGCCAGCAGCCCCGTCGACCAGGACACTGAAGCTTTCTTT
CASSPVDQDTEAFF
>TRBJ2-4|TRBV6-5|NA|NA
TGTGCCAGCAGCAACAGGATTACCAAAAACATTCAGTACTTC
CASSNRITKNIQYF
>TRBJ2-5|TRBV30|NA|TRBD2
TGTGCCTGGAGTAGCGGGATGAAGGAGACCCAGTACTTC
CAWSSGMKETQYF
>TRBJ2-1|TRBV2|few|TRBD2
TGTGCCGCCCTAGCGGGAGACGGGAATGAGCAGTTCTTC
CAALAGDGNEQFF
>TRBJ1-1|TRBV10-3|NA|NA
TGTGCCATCAGTCCCACAGGGTTCGACACTGAAGCTTTCTTT
CAISPTGFDTEAFF
>TRBJ2-7|TRBV19|NA|TRBD1
TGTGCCAGTAGCCGGACAGGGGGCGCGGGAAAGTACGAGCAGTACTTC
CASSRTGGAGKYEQYF
>TRBJ2-1|TRBV7-9|few|NA
TGTGCCAGCAGCTCACGGAGAAGCTCCTACAATGAGCAGTTCTTC
CASSSRRSSYNEQFF
>TRBJ2-1|TRBV6-5|NA|NA
TGTGCCAGCAGTTACTCGAGGTTTCCGGACAATGAGCAGTTCTTC
CASSYSRFPDNEQFF
>TRBJ1-1|TRBV6-5|NA|NA
TGTGCCAGCAGTGAACAACAGGGGAACACTGAAGCTTTCTTT
CASSEQQGNTEAFF
>TRBJ1-1|TRBV30|NA|NA
TGTGCCTGGGGGGCGAACACTGAAGCTTTCTTT
CAWGANTEAFF
>TRBJ2-7|TRBV7-9|NA|NA
TGTGCCAGCAGCTCCCCTCCGTCCGGGAGCTCCTACGAGCAGTACTTC
CASSSPPSGSSYEQYF
>TRBJ1-5|TRBV18|NA|NA
TGTGCCAGCTCACTATCGAGAGATCAGCCCCAGCATTTT
CASSLSRDQPQHF
>TRBJ1-2|TRBV19|NA|NA
TGTGCCAGTAGTATCGGGAGACTCTATGGCTACACCTTC
CASSIGRLYGYTF
>TRBJ2-3|TRBV5-4|few|TRBD2
TGTGCCAGCAGCCGGAGCGGGGGACCAGATACGCAGTATTTT
CASSRSGGPDTQYF
>TRBJ2-3|TRBV2|NA|NA
TGTGCCAGCGGGGGGGGCGGGAGCACAGATACGCAGTATTTT
CASGGGGSTDTQYF
>TRBJ2-5|TRBV7-9|NA|TRBD2
TGTGCCACAACGATGGCCCAGCGGGGGCCCCAAGAGACCCAGTACTTC
CATTMAQRGPQETQYF
>TRBJ1-2|TRBV19|NA|NA
TGTGCCAGTAACGACCCGGGGGGCCCCCGGAATGGCTACACCTTC
CASNDPGGPRNGYTF
>TRBJ2-5|TRBV5-1|NA|TRBD2
TGCGCCAGCAGCCGCCTTAGCGGGGGAGGAGAGACCCAGTACTTC
CASSRLSGGGETQYF
>TRBJ2-3|TRBV14|NA|TRBD2
TGTGCCAGCAGCCAAGGGAACATGGCGGGAGGCACAGATACGCAGTATTTT
CASSQGNMAGGTDTQYF
>TRBJ2-5|TRBV4-2|few|TRBD1
TGTGCCAGCGCGGCGACAGGGGGGATTAAAGAGACCCAGTACTTC
CASAATGGIKETQYF
>TRBJ2-3|TRBV19|once|TRBD1
TGTGCCAGTAGTATGGACCCGGGACAGGGGGCCACAGATACGCAGTATTTT
CASSMDPGQGATDTQYF
>TRBJ2-3|TRBV5-1|NA|TRBD1
TGCGCCAGCAGCTCACCGGGACAGGGGGCGCGAAATACGCAGTATTTT
CASSSPGQGARNTQYF
>TRBJ1-5|TRBV6-5|NA|NA
TGTGCCAGCAGTCCCGTTGGTAGCTTAAGGCCCCAGCATTTT
CASSPVGSLRPQHF
>TRBJ1-2|TRBV27|NA|TRBD1
TGTGCCAGCAGTTTTGCCTTACGACAGGGAGAGTCGTTTGGCTACACCTTT
CASSFALRQGESFGYTF
>TRBJ2-4|TRBV19|NA|NA
TGTGCCAGTAGTATCCAGGGGCCTCGACCTCTTGCCAAAAACATTCAGTACTTC
CASSIQGPRPLAKNIQYF
>TRBJ1-2|TRBV6-5|NA|TRBD1
TGTGCCAGCGGGACAGGGGGCCGCTCTAACTATGGCTACACCTTC
CASGTGGRSNYGYTF